This T cell receptor beta chain appears in the sequencing data of a study of technical replicates of blood from several donors. This table comes from immunoSEQ multiplex PCR, and its TCRdb copy is limited to in-frame clones, with some not included. The table lists about 48,000 clones, roughly 92% of them singletons. This CDR3 spans 16 amino acids. This clonotype originated in a human donor in good health. Some clones in this sample may be carry-over from other donors' samples. The chain links TRBV21-1 to TRBJ2-3; TRBD1, the D gene given by the table, was not confirmed from the DNA. TRBV21-1 corresponds to a pseudogene. The material sequenced was PBMCs. In DNA form, the CDR3 reads TGTGCCAGCAGCAAACAACAGGGGGATGGCACAGATACGCAGTATTTT. It encodes CASSKQQGDGTDTQYF.